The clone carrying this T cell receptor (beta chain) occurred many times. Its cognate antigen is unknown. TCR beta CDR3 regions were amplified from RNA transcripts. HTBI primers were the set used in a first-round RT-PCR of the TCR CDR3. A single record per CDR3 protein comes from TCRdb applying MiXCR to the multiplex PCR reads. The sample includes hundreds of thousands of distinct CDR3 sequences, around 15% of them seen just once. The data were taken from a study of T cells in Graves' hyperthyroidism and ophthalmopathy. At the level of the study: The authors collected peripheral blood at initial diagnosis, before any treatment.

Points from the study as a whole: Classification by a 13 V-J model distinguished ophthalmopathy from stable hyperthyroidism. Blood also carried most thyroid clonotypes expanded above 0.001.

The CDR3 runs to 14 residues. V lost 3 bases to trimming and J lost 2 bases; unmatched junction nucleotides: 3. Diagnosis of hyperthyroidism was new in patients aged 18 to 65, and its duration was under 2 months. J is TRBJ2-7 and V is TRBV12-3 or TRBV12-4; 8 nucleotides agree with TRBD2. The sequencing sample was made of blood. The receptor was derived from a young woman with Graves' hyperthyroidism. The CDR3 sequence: CASSFSGTAYEQYF. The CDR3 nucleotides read TGTGCCAGCAGTTTTAGCGGGACCGCCTACGAGCAGTACTTC.